Sequencing of this TCR beta chain was carried out in a study of blood T cell repertoires in COVID-19. Study-level information: The United States, Italy and Spain supplied acute and convalescent COVID-19 samples. The analysed material was cDNA or gDNA that came from T cells, B-cell-depleted T cells, or PBMCs.

Authors' analysis steps: Cell counts per sample came from amplifying reference gene primers. The protocol was immunoSEQ multiplex PCR, while the TCRdb copy is restricted to in-frame clones and leaves out a portion. That table gives V, J and clone size, and the DNA gave D and trimming. The sample has 90,000 to 130,000 clones, 88% seen once; the top ten hold under 2.5%. CDR3 length: 16 amino acids. Germline V gene sequence: CDR1 SGHAT, CDR2 FQNNGV. V trimming: 5 bases; J trimming: 2 bases; junction bases outside the gene matches: 7. The clonotype comes from a human donor in a cohort sampled during active COVID-19. J is TRBJ2-5 and V is TRBV11-2; 11 nucleotides line up with TRBD2. The sample consisted of peripheral blood. The CDR3 sequence: CASSRRGTSGQETQYF. The CDR3 nucleotides are TGTGCCAGCAGCCGCCGCGGGACTAGCGGACAAGAGACCCAGTACTTC. Using reference TRBV11-2 and TRBJ2-5 for the parts outside the CDR3, the full variable domain is EAGVAQSPRYKIIEKRQSVAFWCNPISGHATLYWYQQILGQGPKLLIQFQNNGVVDDSQLPKDRFSAERLKGVDSTLKIQPAKLEDSAVYLCASSRRGTSGQETQYFGPGTRLLVL.